This section outlines one T cell receptor beta chain sequence together with its context. This record comes from a study of blood T cell repertoires in COVID-19. Assay used: immunoSEQ multiplex PCR; TCRdb lists only in-frame clones, some missing. This table holds 250,000 or so clones, around 90% found once. Germline CDR1 reads SGHRS; CDR2 reads YFSETQ. V was trimmed by 0 bases and J by 1 base, leaving 7 bases between them. The CDR3 consists of 15 residues. The chain links TRBV5-1 to TRBJ1-4, with D unclear. Sequencing was performed on peripheral blood. The source is a man aged 80 or over with acute or convalescent COVID-19. The CDR3, as DNA: TGCGCCAGCAGCTTGGGCCGGGAAACTAATGAAAAACTGTTTTTT. Translation gives CASSLGRETNEKLFF. Using reference TRBV5-1 and TRBJ1-4 for the parts outside the CDR3, the full variable domain is KAGVTQTPRYLIKTRGQQVTLSCSPISGHRSVSWYQQTPGQGLQFLFEYFSETQRNKGNFPGRFSGRQFSNSRSEMNVSTLELGDSALYLCASSLGRETNEKLFFGSGTQLSVL.